The 12 T cell receptor beta chains presented below share a single source sample, sequenced in a study of cytomegalovirus exposure and HLA in healthy donors. The primer mix had 60 Vbeta and 13 Jbeta primers. Assay used: immunoSEQ multiplex PCR; TCRdb lists only in-frame clones, some missing. The sample includes roughly 160,000 clones, less than 90% of them seen just once. The sample was PBMCs. All receptors derive from a man under 40 in good health and CMV-seronegative.

This clone was seen once. This sequence joins TRBV5-1 and TRBJ1-2; 8 bases line up with TRBD1. Germline values: CDR1 SGHRS, CDR2 YFSETQ. The CDR3 is made up of 15 amino acids. The ends lost 4 bases at V and 7 bases at J; junction bases unmatched: 12. This CDR3 reads CASSLPPDRVGGYTF. In DNA form, the CDR3 reads TGCGCCAGCAGCCTCCCCCCGGACAGGGTAGGTGGCTACACCTTC.

The V call is TRBV6-5, the J call TRBJ2-7; D perhaps matches TRBD1 (5 bases). The V end lost 7 bases, the J end lost 4 bases, and 20 bases lay between the germline ends. Germline CDR1 reads MNHEY; CDR2 reads SVGAGI. This CDR3 region has 15 residues. CDR3 DNA sequence: TGTGCCAGCACCGCCGGAGACAGAGAAGAATACGAGCAGTACTTC. Encoded protein: CASTAGDREEYEQYF.

This clone was seen just once. CDR3 loop: CASSTVGGLSYGYTF. In DNA, the CDR3 is TGTGCCAGTAGTACAGTGGGGGGGTTGAGCTATGGCTACACCTTC. The gene calls are TRBV19 and TRBJ1-2; D may be TRBD1 (5 bases). V shed 4 bases and J shed 4 bases, with 16 bases lying between them. In germline, CDR1 is LNHDA, CDR2 SQIVND (reference sequence). The CDR3 totals 15 residues.

The chain combines TRBV11-2 with TRBJ2-7; 7 positions match TRBD2. In germline, CDR1 is SGHAT, CDR2 FQNNGV. CDR3 size: 15 residues. The V gene end was trimmed by 6 bases and the J gene end by 0 bases; junction bases not matched to a gene: 8. The DNA of the CDR3 is TGTGCCAGCAGTCCACTAGCGTTGAGCTCCTACGAGCAGTACTTC. Amino acids: CASSPLALSSYEQYF. The whole variable domain, remainder taken from reference TRBV11-2 and TRBJ2-7, is EAGVAQSPRYKIIEKRQSVAFWCNPISGHATLYWYQQILGQGPKLLIQFQNNGVVDDSQLPKDRFSAERLKGVDSTLKIQPAKLEDSAVYLCASSPLALSSYEQYFGPGTRLTVT.

V is TRBV5-6 and J is TRBJ1-2; 9 bases map to TRBD1. Losses at the gene ends were 0 bases for V and 7 bases for J; bases not matched to a gene: 7. This CDR3 contains 15 residues. Looked up from germline, CDR1 is SGHDT and CDR2 is YYEEEE. The CDR3 DNA follows: TGTGCCAGCAGCTTGGAAAACAGGGGGCGAGGTGGCTACACCTTC. Translation gives CASSLENRGRGGYTF.

The V gene is TRBV7-2, the J gene TRBJ1-4; TRBD1 agrees at 10 bases. Germline CDR1 SGHTA, CDR2 FQGNSA. This CDR3 is built from 17 residues. V trimming: 3 bases; J trimming: 3 bases; junction bases outside the gene matches: 7. CDR3 DNA sequence: TGTGCCAGCAGCTTCCCGGGACAGGGGCAGGCTAATGAAAAACTGTTTTTT. It translates to CASSFPGQGQANEKLFF.

The rearrangement links TRBV7-2 to TRBJ1-5, with TRBD1 as a possible D gene (6 bases). The CDR3 loop spans 15 amino acids. Germline CDR1 and CDR2: SGHTA and FQGNSA. The ends were cut back, 0 bases at V and 11 bases at J, with 17 bases in the middle. CDR3 sequence: CASSLAGGSRGAQHF. The CDR3 bases are TGTGCCAGCAGCTTAGCGGGGGGGTCGAGGGGGGCCCAGCATTTT.

CDR3 DNA: TGTGCCTGGAGTGGTATAAGCGGCGAGCAGTACTTC. Its protein product is CAWSGISGEQYF. The chain uses TRBV30 and TRBJ2-7; the D gene is possibly TRBD2 (5 bases). The germline V gene has CDR1 GTSNPN and CDR2 SVGIG (reference sequence). The CDR3 spans 12 residues. Trimming shortened V by 1 base and J by 6 bases, and 10 bases separated the two germline ends.

This clone was picked up one time. The chain carries TRBV27 and TRBJ2-5; possibly TRBD2 for D (6 bases). CDR3 length equals 13 residues. Germline V lookup: CDR1 MNHEY, CDR2 SMNVEV (reference sequence). The germline V and J ends were trimmed by 6 bases and 5 bases, with 13 bases remaining between them. The CDR3 spells CASRILATETQYF. The CDR3 bases are TGTGCCAGCAGAATACTAGCAACGGAGACCCAGTACTTC.

The chain has TRBV6-1 and TRBJ1-5, with a possible D match to TRBD1 (5 bases). V lost 2 bases, J lost 6 bases, and 8 bases lay in between. The CDR3 is 13 residues long. From germline, CDR1 is MNHNS and CDR2 SASEGT. The CDR3 sequence is CASSEQGGQPQHF. CDR3 DNA: TGTGCCAGCAGTGAACAGGGCGGTCAGCCCCAGCATTTT.

The chain uses TRBV4-2 and TRBJ2-2; TRBD2 agrees at 10 bases. The V and J ends lost 3 bases and 5 bases, in that order; junction bases with no gene match: 9. CDR1 is LGHNA and CDR2 is YNFKEQ in the germline V gene. The CDR3 length is 17 residues. The CDR3 nucleotides are TGTGCCAGCAGCCATGGACTAGCGGCTAAAGATACCGGGGAGCTGTTTTTT. It is translated as CASSHGLAAKDTGELFF.

The gene calls are TRBV7-3 and TRBJ2-3; 8 positions agree with TRBD1. From germline, CDR1 is SGHTA and CDR2 FQGTGA. The CDR3 is 17 residues long. The V gene end was trimmed by 2 bases and the J gene end by 0 bases; junction bases not matched to a gene: 7. The CDR3 loop reads CASSLFSRGLSTDTQYF. The CDR3 coding sequence is TGTGCCAGCAGCTTATTTTCCAGGGGGCTGAGCACAGATACGCAGTATTTT. Full variable domain (rest looked up from reference TRBV7-3 and TRBJ2-3): GAGVSQTPSNKVTEKGKYVELRCDPISGHTALYWYRQSLGQGPEFLIYFQGTGAADDSGLPNDRFFAVRPEGSVSTLKIQRTERGDSAVYLCASSLFSRGLSTDTQYFGPGTRLTVL.